These T cell receptor beta chains were read from a single sample in a study of cytomegalovirus exposure and HLA in healthy donors. Clones were sequenced by immunoSEQ multiplex PCR, and TCRdb holds only the in-frame ones, with some missing. The sample consists of roughly 150,000 clones, 88% of them appearing once. Input material: PBMCs. Every receptor here comes from a young man in good health and CMV-seronegative. Both conserved end residues are part of each CDR3. D genes are given only for firm matches.

D,V,CDR3
TRBD1,TRBV10-3,CAIREDRGLNGELFF
TRBD2,TRBV5-1,CASSLVGREVHEQYF
NA,TRBV25-1,CASTPINEREGYTF
TRBD2,TRBV27,CASSLGRGGTQYF
NA,TRBV2,CASRGGLVGELFF
NA,TRBV10-1,CASSEAPNEQFF
NA,TRBV6-5,CASRLGGYTGELFF
NA,TRBV6-1,CASSSGGYLQGPLHF
NA,TRBV27,CASLSVGGELFF
TRBD1,TRBV14,CASSQDLGRGFTNTGELFF
TRBD1,TRBV5-1,CASSLDRGPTEAFF
NA,TRBV29-1,CSVESLGGFGNTIYF
NA,TRBV7-2,CASTTDWGQGEKLFF
TRBD1,TRBV6-1,CASTTGGAGNTIYF
TRBD2,TRBV6-5,CASSPSGGAGETQYF
NA,TRBV28,CASSPLPRGNLQFF
NA,TRBV5-6,CASSLGYRNEQFF
NA,TRBV18,CASSPRESGYTF
TRBD2,TRBV9,CASSSAASGSYEQYF
NA,TRBV29-1,CSVEREKGTEAFF
NA,TRBV5-1,CASSLPRGNTDTQYF
NA,TRBV6-5,CASSSQEKLFF
TRBD2,TRBV9,CASSVVGLADTGELFF
NA,TRBV5-4,CASRYERGTDTQYF
NA,TRBV19,CASSITQGSPYEQYF
NA,TRBV7-2,CASSLGSGKGGEQYF
NA,TRBV4-2,CASSPTIYYEQYF
NA,TRBV6-1,CASSEGIGEVHEQYF
TRBD1,TRBV7-9,CASTSDRAIPYEQYF
TRBD1,TRBV6-5,CASRENRGEKETQYF
NA,TRBV5-6,CASSLGQSNQPQHF
NA,TRBV5-6,CASSLPTDTAEAFF
NA,TRBV6-5,CASRQDRNPHYGYTF
TRBD1,TRBV28,CASSLPLGRGYGYTF
NA,TRBV6-5,CASSYSKRSHRDTQYF
TRBD2,TRBV18,CASSPFMEAGPSNTQYF
NA,TRBV9,CASSPPPTGNSYEQYF
NA,TRBV27,CASSPYRQASFYGYTF
TRBD2,TRBV5-1,CASSSLGRGTGELFF
NA,TRBV28,CASRTAVDTEAFF
NA,TRBV5-1,CASSPRARIQGTGELFF